One T cell receptor beta chain is described in this entry. Participant reports of clinical history set cohort assignment. This entry is derived from a study of blood T cell repertoires in COVID-19. Looking at the study overall: Collection of acute and convalescent COVID-19 samples took place in the United States, Italy and Spain.

Original processing notes: Amplification with reference gene primers provided the estimates of nucleated cell counts. Clones were sequenced by immunoSEQ multiplex PCR, and TCRdb holds only the in-frame ones, with some missing. The V and J calls and clone size are taken from that table; D and trimming were inferred from the DNA. The table lists more than 300,000 clones, roughly four fifths of them singletons. The CDR3 is made up of 14 amino acids. V lost 5 bases, J lost 4 bases, and 14 bases lay in between. Germline V gene data show CDR1 as MNHEY and CDR2 as SMNVEV (reference sequence). The sequencing input was PBMCs or T cells enriched from blood (not recorded which). The clonotype originates from a woman in her forties or fifties who had recovered from COVID-19. The J gene is TRBJ1-1, the V gene TRBV27, with TRBD1 as a possible D gene (6 bases). In DNA form, the CDR3 reads TGTGCCAGCAGTCCGGTAACAGGGCTCACTGAAGCTTTCTTT. This gives the protein CASSPVTGLTEAFF.